Below, 16 T cell receptor beta chains from the same sample are listed, as sequenced in a study of tumor and adjacent non-tumor tissue in lung cancer. This sample's RNA came from whole unsorted tissue. A modified ARM-PCR protocol with three rounds of nested PCR amplified TCRbeta. One entry per CDR3 protein, called by TCRdb with MiXCR from the multiplex PCR reads. The table includes fewer than 120,000 distinct CDR3 sequences, approximately 87% detected once. Sequencing was performed on lung tumor tissue. The receptors were gathered from a man in his sixties or seventies with non-small cell lung cancer.

Note on this clonotype: At one end, the junction sequence differs from germline, possibly due to a read error. CDR3 sequence reads: CASGLGLAGGPYYEQFF. CDR3 nucleotides: TGTGCCAGCGGGTTAGGTCTAGCGGGAGGGCCCTACTATGAGCAGTTCTTC. The V gene is TRBV11-3, the J gene TRBJ2-1; 12 bases map to TRBD2. CDR1 SGHNT and CDR2 YENEEA come from the germline V gene. The CDR3 runs 17 residues.

Notes on this clonotype: Because the CDR3's place on the DNA is in doubt, the DNA is left out and the CDR3 is given as listed by TCRdb. V usage is TRBV29-1 and J usage is TRBJ2-5; TRBD1 reflects the table's D call only, with no check against the DNA. The CDR3 totals 12 residues, both ends included. The V gene's germline CDR1 is SQVTM and CDR2 ANQGSEA. The chain's CDR3 is CSVEVGGGTQYF.

Many counts were recorded for this clonotype. This chain connects TRBV5-4 to TRBJ2-5; 11 nucleotides match TRBD2. This CDR3 is 15 amino acids long. The germline CDR1 and CDR2 sequences are SGHNT and YYREEE (reference sequence). Unmatched junction bases numbered 7, after V lost 4 bases and J lost 5 bases. This CDR3 is CASSHSGGAEETQYF. Here the CDR3 DNA reads TGTGCCAGCAGCCATAGCGGGGGGGCTGAGGAGACCCAGTACTTC.

Concerning this clonotype itself: Germline and junction disagree at one end, which may indicate a read error. The genes are TRBV20-1 and TRBJ2-3, with D possibly being TRBD1 or TRBD2 (5 bases each). The germline V gene encodes CDR1 DFQATT and CDR2 SNEGSKA (reference sequence). This CDR3 spans 12 amino acids. For the CDR3, the DNA is TGCAATGCTACCAGGGAGTGGGATACGCAGTTTTTT. The encoded protein is CNATREWDTQFF.

Comments on this clonotype: A junction end diverges from the germline sequence, so it may reflect a read error. This chain joins TRBV20-1 and TRBJ2-7; D remains ambiguous. This CDR3 contains 11 residues. From germline, CDR1 is DFQATT and CDR2 SNEGSKA (reference sequence). The CDR3: CSARYSYEQYF. CDR3 in DNA: TGCAGTGCTAGATACTCCTACGAACAGTACTTC.

In the case of this clonotype: At one end, the junction sequence differs from germline, possibly due to a read error. The V gene is TRBV29-1, the J gene TRBJ2-1; D is unclear. The CDR3 covers 14 residues. Germline values: CDR1 SQVTM, CDR2 ANQGSEA. Here the CDR3 DNA reads TGCAGCGTTGAAGATTTTGGGGTGTATAATGAGCAGTCCTTC. It specifies CSVEDFGVYNEQSF.

To note about this clonotype: One end of the junction fails to match germline, which may point to a read error. The chain is built from TRBV4-2 and TRBJ2-2; the match to TRBD1 covers 9 bases. Germline CDR1 LGHNA, CDR2 YNFKEQ. This CDR3 spans 18 amino acids. This chain's CDR3 is CASSQKDLHRGRSGELFF. CDR3 DNA sequence: TGTGCCAGTAGCCAAAAAGACTTACACAGGGGGCGCTCCGGGGAGCTGTTTTTT.

Note on this clonotype: An end of the junction does not agree with germline; a read error may underlie this. The CDR3 spells CASSAGRSVADTQHF. CDR3 coding DNA: TGCGCCTCATCAGCAGGGCGGAGCGTGGCAGATACGCAGCATTTT. V is TRBV10-3 and J is TRBJ2-3; possible D gene TRBD1, 5 bases. The end of the DNA aligns better with TRBJ1-5, so the J call may be wrong. Germline V gene lookup returns CDR1 ENHRY and CDR2 SYGVKD. The CDR3 length is 15 residues.

This clonotype was detected ten times or more. This rearrangement joins TRBV6-2 or TRBV6-3 to TRBJ2-1, with D maybe TRBD1 (6 bases). V lost 6 bases to trimming and J lost 11 bases, with 14 bases between them. This CDR3 contains 12 residues. In germline, CDR1 is MNHEY, CDR2 SVGEGT. CDR3 region: CASSKLRDKQFF. The CDR3 DNA reads TGTGCCAGCAGCAAACTCCGGGACAAGCAGTTCTTC.

This clonotype was detected once. Germline and junction disagree at one end, which may indicate a read error. The rearrangement uses TRBV11-3 and TRBJ2-1; perhaps TRBD1 as D (6 bases). The CDR3 consists of 16 residues. The V gene's germline CDR1 is SGHNT and CDR2 YENEEA. The chain's CDR3 is CASCLDPTWGRGERFF. CDR3 DNA: TGTGCCAGCTGCTTAGATCCCACGTGGGGCAGGGGTGAGCGGTTCTTC.

In its sample, this clonotype was seen once. Germline and junction disagree at one end, which may indicate a read error. V gene TRBV6-5 combines with J gene TRBJ2-1, with TRBD2 as a possible D gene (6 bases). This CDR3 is 15 amino acids long. Germline CDR1 is MNHEY and CDR2 is SVGAGI. This chain's CDR3 is CASSTRSGRFNKQFF. DNA of the CDR3: TGTGCCAGCAGTACGCGGTCAGGGAGGTTCAATAAGCAGTTCTTC.

This clonotype was detected once. The rearrangement uses TRBV4-2 and TRBJ2-7; D possibly matches TRBD1 or TRBD2 (6 bases each). This CDR3 comprises 16 residues. Germline V lookup: CDR1 LGHNA, CDR2 YNFKEQ. Deletions cut 1 base from V and 4 bases from J, with 17 bases between. The chain's CDR3 is CASSQVGTQGGYEQYF. CDR3 in DNA: TGTGCCAGCAGCCAAGTCGGGACACAGGGAGGATACGAGCAGTACTTC.

This sequence joins TRBV12-3 or TRBV12-4 and TRBJ1-4; 10 bases align to TRBD1. The junction had 0 bases not matched to a gene; V was cut back by 6 bases and J by 8 bases. The CDR3 is made up of 12 amino acids. The DNA of the CDR3 is TGTGCCAGCAGGACAGGGGGCGAAAAACTGTTTTTT. Residues: CASRTGGEKLFF.

The rearrangement joins TRBV6-1 to TRBJ1-6; no reliable D call. The CDR3 is made up of 15 amino acids. The germline V gene encodes CDR1 MNHNS and CDR2 SASEGT. CDR3 in DNA: TGTGCGAGAAGTGAACTCGCCTACAGAAATTCACCCCTCCACTTT. This codes for CARSELAYRNSPLHF.

Concerning this clonotype: At one boundary the junction diverges from the germline segment, which might be a read error. This rearrangement joins TRBV10-2 to TRBJ2-7; TRBD2 aligns across 10 bases. Germline-derived CDR1 and CDR2 are WSHSY and SAAADI. There are 12 residues in the CDR3. This chain's CDR3 is CASRTGLAKQNF. The CDR3 DNA reads as TGCGCTAGCAGGACGGGACTAGCGAAGCAGAACTTC.

This rearrangement joins TRBV4-2 to TRBJ1-2; D not resolved. Per the germline V gene, CDR1 is LGHNA and CDR2 is YNFKEQ. V dropped 0 bases and J dropped 2 bases, with 13 bases sitting between them. The CDR3 has 16 residues. The CDR3, as DNA: TGTGCCAGCAGCCAAGATTTAAGCAAGGCCAACTATGGCTACACCTTC. The encoded protein is CASSQDLSKANYGYTF.